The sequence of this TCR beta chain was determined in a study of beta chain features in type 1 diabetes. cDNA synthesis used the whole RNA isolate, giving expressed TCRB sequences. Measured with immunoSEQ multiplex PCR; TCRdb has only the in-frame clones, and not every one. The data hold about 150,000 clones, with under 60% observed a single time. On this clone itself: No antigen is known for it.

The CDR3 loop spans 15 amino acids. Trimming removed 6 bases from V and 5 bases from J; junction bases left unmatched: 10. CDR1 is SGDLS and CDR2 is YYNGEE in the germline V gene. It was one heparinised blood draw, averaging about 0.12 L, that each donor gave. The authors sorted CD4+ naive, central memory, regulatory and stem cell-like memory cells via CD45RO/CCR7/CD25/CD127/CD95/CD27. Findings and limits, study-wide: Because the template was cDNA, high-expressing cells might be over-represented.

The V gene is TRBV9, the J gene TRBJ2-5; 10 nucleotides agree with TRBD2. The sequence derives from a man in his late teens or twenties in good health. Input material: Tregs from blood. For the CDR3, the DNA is TGTGCCAGCACCAAAAAAGCGGGGGGGGAGGAGACCCAGTACTTC. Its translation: CASTKKAGGEETQYF.